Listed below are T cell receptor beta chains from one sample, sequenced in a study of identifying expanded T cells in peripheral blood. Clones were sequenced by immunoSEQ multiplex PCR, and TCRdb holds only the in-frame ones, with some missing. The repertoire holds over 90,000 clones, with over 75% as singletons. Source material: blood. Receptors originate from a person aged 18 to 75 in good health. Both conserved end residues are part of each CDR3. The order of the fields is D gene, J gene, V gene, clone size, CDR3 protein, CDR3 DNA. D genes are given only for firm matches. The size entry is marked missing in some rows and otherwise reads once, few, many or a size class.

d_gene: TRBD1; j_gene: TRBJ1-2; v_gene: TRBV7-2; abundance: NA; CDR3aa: CASSHDRDGDYTF; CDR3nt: TGTGCCAGCAGCCACGACAGGGACGGGGACTACACCTTC
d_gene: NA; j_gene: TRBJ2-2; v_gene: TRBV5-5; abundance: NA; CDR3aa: CASTQVGVSAGELFF; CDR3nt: TGTGCCAGCACCCAAGTGGGGGTATCCGCCGGGGAGCTGTTTTTT
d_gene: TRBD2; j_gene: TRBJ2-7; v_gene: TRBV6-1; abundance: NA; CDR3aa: CASSSGGAPEQYF; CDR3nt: TGTGCCAGCAGTAGCGGGGGGGCACCCGAGCAGTACTTC
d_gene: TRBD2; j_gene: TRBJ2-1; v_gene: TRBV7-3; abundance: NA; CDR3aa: CASSVGLAHNEQFF; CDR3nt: TGTGCCAGCAGCGTGGGACTAGCACACAATGAGCAGTTCTTC
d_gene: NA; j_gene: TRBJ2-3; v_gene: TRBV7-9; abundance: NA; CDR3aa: CASTPEAADTQYF; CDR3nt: TGTGCCAGCACACCTGAAGCGGCAGATACGCAGTATTTT
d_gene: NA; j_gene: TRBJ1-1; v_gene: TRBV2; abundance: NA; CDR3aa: CASSREIGGTEAFF; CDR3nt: TGTGCCAGCAGCCGAGAGATTGGGGGCACTGAAGCTTTCTTT
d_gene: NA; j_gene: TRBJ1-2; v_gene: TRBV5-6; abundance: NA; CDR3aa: CASSLLWGNYGYTF; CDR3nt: TGTGCCAGCAGCTTGTTGTGGGGCAACTATGGCTACACCTTC
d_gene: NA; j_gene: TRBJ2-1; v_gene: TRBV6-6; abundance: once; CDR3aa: CASSPRLEQFF; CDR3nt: TGTGCCAGCAGTCCCCGGCTGGAGCAGTTCTTC
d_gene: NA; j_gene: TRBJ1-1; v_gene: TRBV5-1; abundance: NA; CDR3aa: CASSGDGLNTEAFF; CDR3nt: TGCGCCAGCAGCGGGGACGGTTTGAACACTGAAGCTTTCTTT
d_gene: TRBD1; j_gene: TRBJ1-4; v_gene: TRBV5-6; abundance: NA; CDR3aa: CASSFQGGNEKLFF; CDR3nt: TGTGCCAGCAGCTTTCAGGGGGGTAATGAAAAACTGTTTTTT
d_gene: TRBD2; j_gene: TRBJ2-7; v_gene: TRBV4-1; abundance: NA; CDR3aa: CASSQDYEAGGPASYEQYF; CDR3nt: TGCGCCAGCAGCCAAGATTACGAAGCGGGAGGGCCCGCTTCCTACGAGCAGTACTTC
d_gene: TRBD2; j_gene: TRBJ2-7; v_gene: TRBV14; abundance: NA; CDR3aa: CASSQASSGRGEQYF; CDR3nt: TGTGCCAGCAGCCAGGCGTCTAGCGGGAGGGGAGAGCAGTACTTC
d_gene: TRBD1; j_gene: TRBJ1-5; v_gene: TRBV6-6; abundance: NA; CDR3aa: CASSPQDRGRAQPQHF; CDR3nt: TGTGCCAGCAGCCCCCAGGACAGGGGGCGCGCACAGCCCCAGCATTTT
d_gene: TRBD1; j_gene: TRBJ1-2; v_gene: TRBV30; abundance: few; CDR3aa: CAWSVQGSHYGYTF; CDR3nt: TGTGCCTGGAGTGTACAGGGGAGTCACTATGGCTACACCTTC
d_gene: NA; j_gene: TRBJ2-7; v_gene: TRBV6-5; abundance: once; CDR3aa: CASSSGQTLTYEQYF; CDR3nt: TGTGCCAGCAGTTCCGGACAGACCTTAACCTACGAGCAGTACTTC
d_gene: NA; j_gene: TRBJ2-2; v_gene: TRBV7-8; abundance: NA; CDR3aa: CASSQDRPNTGELFF; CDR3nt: TGTGCCAGCAGCCAAGACAGACCGAACACCGGGGAGCTGTTTTTT
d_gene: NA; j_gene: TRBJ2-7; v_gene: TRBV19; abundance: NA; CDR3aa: CASSIGAGTSYEQYF; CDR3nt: TGTGCCAGTAGTATAGGGGCAGGGACCTCCTACGAGCAGTACTTC
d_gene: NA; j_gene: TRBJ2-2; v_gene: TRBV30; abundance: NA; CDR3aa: CAWSVGQGNTGELFF; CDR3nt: TGTGCCTGGAGTGTCGGGCAGGGGAACACCGGGGAGCTGTTTTTT
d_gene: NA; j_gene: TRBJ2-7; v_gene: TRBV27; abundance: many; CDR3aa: CASTPSRDSLPYEQYF; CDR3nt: TGTGCCAGCACCCCCTCCCGGGACTCTTTACCCTACGAGCAGTACTTC
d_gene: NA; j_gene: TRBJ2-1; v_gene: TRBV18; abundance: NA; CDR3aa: CASSAVNEQFF; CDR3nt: TGTGCCAGCTCAGCAGTGAATGAGCAGTTCTTC
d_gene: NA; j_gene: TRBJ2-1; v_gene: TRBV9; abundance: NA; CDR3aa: CASSLGSYNEQFF; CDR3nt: TGTGCCAGCAGCTTGGGGTCCTACAATGAGCAGTTCTTC
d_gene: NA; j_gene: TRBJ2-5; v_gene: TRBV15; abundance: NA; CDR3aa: CATSRDFLGAGETQYF; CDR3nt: TGTGCCACCAGCAGAGATTTCTTGGGGGCTGGGGAGACCCAGTACTTC
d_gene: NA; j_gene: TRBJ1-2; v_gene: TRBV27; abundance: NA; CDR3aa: CASSSGPGYYGYTF; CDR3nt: TGTGCCAGCAGTTCAGGGCCGGGTTACTATGGCTACACCTTC
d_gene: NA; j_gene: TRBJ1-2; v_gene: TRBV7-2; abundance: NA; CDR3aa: CATSSNGVYGYTF; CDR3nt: TGTGCCACCAGCAGCAACGGGGTCTATGGCTACACCTTC
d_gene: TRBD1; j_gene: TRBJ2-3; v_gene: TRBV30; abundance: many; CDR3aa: CAWTLTGGHTDTQYF; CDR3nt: TGTGCCTGGACTCTGACAGGGGGCCACACAGATACGCAGTATTTT
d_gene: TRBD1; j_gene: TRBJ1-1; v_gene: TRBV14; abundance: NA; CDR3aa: CASSQWTGANTEAFF; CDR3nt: TGTGCCAGCAGCCAGTGGACAGGCGCCAACACTGAAGCTTTCTTT
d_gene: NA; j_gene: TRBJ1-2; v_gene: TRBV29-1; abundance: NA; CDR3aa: CSVGRGGNYGYTF; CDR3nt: TGCAGCGTCGGGAGAGGCGGAAACTATGGCTACACCTTC
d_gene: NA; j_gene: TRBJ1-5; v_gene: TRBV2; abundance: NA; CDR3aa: CASRKSVLSNQPQHF; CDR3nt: TGTGCCAGCAGGAAATCGGTTCTTAGCAATCAGCCCCAGCATTTT
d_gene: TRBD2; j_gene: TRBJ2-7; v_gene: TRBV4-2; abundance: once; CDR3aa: CASRQTTSGSSYEQYF; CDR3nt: TGTGCCAGCAGGCAAACCACCAGCGGGAGCTCCTACGAGCAGTACTTC
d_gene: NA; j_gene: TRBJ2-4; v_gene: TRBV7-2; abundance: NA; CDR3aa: CASSLDRALAKNIQYF; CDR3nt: TGTGCCAGCAGCTTAGACAGAGCCCTAGCCAAAAACATTCAGTACTTC
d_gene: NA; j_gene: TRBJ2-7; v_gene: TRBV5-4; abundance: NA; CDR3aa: CASSLVQGYEQYF; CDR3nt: TGTGCCAGCAGCTTGGTTCAGGGCTACGAGCAGTACTTC
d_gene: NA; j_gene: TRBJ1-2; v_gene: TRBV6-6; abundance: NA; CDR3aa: CASSLAGSNGYTF; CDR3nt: TGTGCCAGCAGTTTGGCAGGGTCCAATGGCTACACCTTC